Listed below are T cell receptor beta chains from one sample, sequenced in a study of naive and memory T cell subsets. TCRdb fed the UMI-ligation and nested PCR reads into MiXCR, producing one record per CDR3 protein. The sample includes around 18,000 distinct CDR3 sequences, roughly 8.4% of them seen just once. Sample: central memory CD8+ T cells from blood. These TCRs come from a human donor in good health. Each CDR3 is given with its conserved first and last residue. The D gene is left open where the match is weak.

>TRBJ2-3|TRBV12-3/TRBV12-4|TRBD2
CARSTTSDTDTQYF
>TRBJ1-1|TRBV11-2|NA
CASSPPGRRTEAFF
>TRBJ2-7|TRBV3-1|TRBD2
CASTITGGGGDEQYF
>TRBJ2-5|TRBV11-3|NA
CASTPPRAVQETQYF
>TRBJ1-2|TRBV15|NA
CATSPHWTLHSTF
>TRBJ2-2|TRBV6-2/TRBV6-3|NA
CASSYTDELVTGELFF
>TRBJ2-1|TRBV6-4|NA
CASSARGAEGLYEQFF
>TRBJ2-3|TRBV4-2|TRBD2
CASSQVGSSGGADTQYF
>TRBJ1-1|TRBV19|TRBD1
CASKGQGTEAFF
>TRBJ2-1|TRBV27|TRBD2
CARLGGQNEQFF
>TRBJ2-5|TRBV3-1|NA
CASSQITKTQYF
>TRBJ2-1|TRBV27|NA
CASSLGFDNEQFF
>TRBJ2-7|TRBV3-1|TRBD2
CASSLSGTSGSYEQYF
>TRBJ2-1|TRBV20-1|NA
CSASPIGFVYEQFF
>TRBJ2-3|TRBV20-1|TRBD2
CSARALRGRGPDTQYF
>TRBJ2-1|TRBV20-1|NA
CSAASEDNEQFF
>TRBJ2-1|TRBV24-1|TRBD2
CAASDRIGLAGVNEQLF
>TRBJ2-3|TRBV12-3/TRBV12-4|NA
CASSPPLAATTDTQYF
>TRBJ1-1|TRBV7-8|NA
CASSPQAQNTEAFF
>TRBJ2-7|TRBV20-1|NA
CSASQGATYEQYF
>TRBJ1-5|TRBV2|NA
CASSEYPLGAPVDNQPQHF
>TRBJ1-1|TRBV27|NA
CASSPPNSLEGEAFF
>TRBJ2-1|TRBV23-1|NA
CASSQGNGTPKRTPYNEQFF
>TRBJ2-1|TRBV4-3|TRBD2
CASSRIWTSGYNEQFF
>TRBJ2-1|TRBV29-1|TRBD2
CSVAREGGHEQFF